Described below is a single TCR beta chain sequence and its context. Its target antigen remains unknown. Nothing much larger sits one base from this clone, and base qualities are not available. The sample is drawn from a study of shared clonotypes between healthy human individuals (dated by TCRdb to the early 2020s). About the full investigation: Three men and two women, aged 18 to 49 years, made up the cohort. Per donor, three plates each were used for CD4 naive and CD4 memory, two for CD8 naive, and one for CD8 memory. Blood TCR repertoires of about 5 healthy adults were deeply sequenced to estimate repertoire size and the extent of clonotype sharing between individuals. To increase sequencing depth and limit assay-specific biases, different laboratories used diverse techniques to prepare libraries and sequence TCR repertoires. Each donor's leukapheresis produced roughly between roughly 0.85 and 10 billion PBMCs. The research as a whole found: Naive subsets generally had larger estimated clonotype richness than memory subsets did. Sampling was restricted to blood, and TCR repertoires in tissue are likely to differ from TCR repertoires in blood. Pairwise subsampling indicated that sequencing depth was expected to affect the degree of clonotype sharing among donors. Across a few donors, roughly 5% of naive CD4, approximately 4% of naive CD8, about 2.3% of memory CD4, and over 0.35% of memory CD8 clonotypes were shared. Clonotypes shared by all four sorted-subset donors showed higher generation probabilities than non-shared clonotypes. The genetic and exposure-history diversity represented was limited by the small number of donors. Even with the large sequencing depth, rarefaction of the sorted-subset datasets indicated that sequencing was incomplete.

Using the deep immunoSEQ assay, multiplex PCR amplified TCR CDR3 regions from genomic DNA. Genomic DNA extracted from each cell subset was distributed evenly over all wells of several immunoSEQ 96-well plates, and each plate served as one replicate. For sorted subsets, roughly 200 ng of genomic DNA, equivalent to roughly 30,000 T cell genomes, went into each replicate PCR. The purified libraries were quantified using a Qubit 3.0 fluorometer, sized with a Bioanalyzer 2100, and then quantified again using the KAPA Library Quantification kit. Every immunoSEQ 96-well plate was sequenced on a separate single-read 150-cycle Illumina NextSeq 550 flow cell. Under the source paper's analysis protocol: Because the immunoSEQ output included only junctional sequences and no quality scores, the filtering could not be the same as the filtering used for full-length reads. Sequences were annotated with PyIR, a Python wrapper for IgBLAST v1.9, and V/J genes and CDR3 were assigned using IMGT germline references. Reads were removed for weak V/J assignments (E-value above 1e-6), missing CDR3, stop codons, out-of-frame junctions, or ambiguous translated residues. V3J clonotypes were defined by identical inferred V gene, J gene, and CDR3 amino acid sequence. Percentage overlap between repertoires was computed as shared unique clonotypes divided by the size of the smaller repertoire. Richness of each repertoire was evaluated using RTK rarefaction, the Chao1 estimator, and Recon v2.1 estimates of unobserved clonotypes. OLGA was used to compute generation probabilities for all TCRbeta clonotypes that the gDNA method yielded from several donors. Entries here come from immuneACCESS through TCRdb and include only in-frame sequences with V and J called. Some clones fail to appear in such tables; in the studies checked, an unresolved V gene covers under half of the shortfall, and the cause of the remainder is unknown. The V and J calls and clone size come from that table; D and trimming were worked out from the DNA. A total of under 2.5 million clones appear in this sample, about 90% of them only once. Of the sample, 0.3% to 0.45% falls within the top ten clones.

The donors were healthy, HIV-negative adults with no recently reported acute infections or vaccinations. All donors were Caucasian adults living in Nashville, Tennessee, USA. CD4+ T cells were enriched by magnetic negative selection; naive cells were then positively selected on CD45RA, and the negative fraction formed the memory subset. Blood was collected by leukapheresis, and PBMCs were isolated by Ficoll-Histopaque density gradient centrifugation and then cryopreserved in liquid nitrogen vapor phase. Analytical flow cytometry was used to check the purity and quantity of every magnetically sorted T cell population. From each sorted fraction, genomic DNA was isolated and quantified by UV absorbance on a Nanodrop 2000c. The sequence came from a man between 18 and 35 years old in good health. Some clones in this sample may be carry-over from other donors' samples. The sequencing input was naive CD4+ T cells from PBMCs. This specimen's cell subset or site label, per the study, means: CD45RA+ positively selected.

At the DNA level, the sequence is TGTGCCAGCAGCGTGGCCCCCGGGGGTCCCTACAATGAGCAGTTCTTC. This encodes CASSVAPGGPYNEQFF. The chain couples TRBV7-3 to TRBJ2-1, with TRBD2 tentatively as D gene (6 bases match). The germline V gene specifies SGHTA as CDR1 and FQGTGA as CDR2. The V and J ends are trimmed by 5 bases and 2 bases, leaving 16 bases between them. From cysteine to phenylalanine, the CDR3 is 16 amino acids long. Here the CDR3 DNA is all that survives: 48 bases in frame from base 1. When the CDR3 is completed using the reference TRBV7-3 and TRBJ2-1 genes on either side, the full variable domain is GAGVSQTPSNKVTEKGKYVELRCDPISGHTALYWYRQSLGQGPEFLIYFQGTGAADDSGLPNDRFFAVRPEGSVSTLKIQRTERGDSAVYLCASSVAPGGPYNEQFFGPGTRLTVL.